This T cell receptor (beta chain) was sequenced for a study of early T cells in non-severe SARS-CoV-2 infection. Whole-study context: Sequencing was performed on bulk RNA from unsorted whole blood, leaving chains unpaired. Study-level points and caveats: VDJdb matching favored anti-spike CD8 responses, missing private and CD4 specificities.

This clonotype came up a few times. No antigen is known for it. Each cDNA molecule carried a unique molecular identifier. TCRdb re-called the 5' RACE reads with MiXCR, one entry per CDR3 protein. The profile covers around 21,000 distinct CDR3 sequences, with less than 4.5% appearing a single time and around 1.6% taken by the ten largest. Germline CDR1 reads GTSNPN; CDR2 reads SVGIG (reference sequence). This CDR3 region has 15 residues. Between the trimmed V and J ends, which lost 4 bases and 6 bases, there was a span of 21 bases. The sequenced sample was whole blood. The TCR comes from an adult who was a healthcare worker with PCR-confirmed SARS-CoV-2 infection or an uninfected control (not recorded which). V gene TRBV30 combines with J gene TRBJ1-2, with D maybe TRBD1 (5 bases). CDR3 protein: CAWKVPGRAPHGYTF. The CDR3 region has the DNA TGTGCCTGGAAGGTACCGGGACGGGCCCCCCATGGCTACACCTTC.